Below, 6 T cell receptor beta chains from the same sample are listed, as sequenced in a study of T cells in localized non-small cell lung cancer. Measured with immunoSEQ multiplex PCR; TCRdb has only the in-frame clones, and not every one. The table shows under 11,000 clones, with over 25% occurring only once. The specimen comprised lung tumor tissue, sampled before any cancer treatment. Every receptor here comes from a man aged 35 to 69 with stage I lung adenocarcinoma.

This clone has a handful of counts. The chain links TRBV11-3 to TRBJ2-2; TRBD1 matches at 7 bases. The CDR3 consists of 15 residues. V trimming: 6 bases; J trimming: 1 base; junction bases outside the gene matches: 5. Germline CDR1 and CDR2: SGHNT and YENEEA. The CDR3 region has the DNA TGTGCCAGCAGGGCTGGGACAGTGAACACCGGGGAGCTGTTTTTT. Protein product: CASRAGTVNTGELFF.

The sample holds one count of this clone. The J gene is TRBJ1-2, the V gene TRBV29-1, with D possibly matching TRBD1 (6 bases). The germline V gene has CDR1 SQVTM and CDR2 ANQGSEA. Deletions cut 7 bases from V and 7 bases from J, with 22 bases between. The CDR3 extends over 14 amino acids. CDR3: CSAKGRGAARGYTF. CDR3 nucleotide sequence: TGCAGCGCAAAAGGGAGGGGGGCGGCTCGTGGCTACACCTTC.

The rearrangement uses TRBV12-5 and TRBJ1-1; D is possibly TRBD1 (5 bases). Trimming took 0 bases from V and 1 from J, leaving 12 bases between them. This CDR3 is built from 16 residues. Germline-derived CDR1 and CDR2 are LGHNT and FRNRAP. CDR3 amino acids: CASGLVPPGQNTEAFF. CDR3 sequence (DNA): TGTGCTAGTGGTTTGGTACCCCCAGGGCAGAACACTGAAGCTTTCTTT.

This chain links TRBV28 with TRBJ1-5, with D maybe TRBD1 (5 bases). CDR1 is MDHEN, CDR2 SYDVKM, per germline. V was clipped by 6 bases and J by 7 bases, with 16 bases between them. The CDR3 runs 14 residues. The CDR3 protein is CASRPDSSRQPQHF. The DNA of the CDR3 is TGTGCCAGCAGACCTGACAGCTCTAGGCAGCCCCAGCATTTT. The complete variable domain, with remaining parts taken from reference TRBV28 and TRBJ1-5, reads DVKVTQSSRYLVKRTGEKVFLECVQDMDHENMFWYRQDPGLGLRLIYFSYDVKMKEKGDIPEGYSVSREKKERFSLILESASTNQTSMYLCASRPDSSRQPQHFGDGTRLSIL.

This clone was counted only a few times. CDR3 loop: CAISLQALGGGYTF. The CDR3 DNA reads TGTGCCATCAGCCTACAGGCGCTGGGTGGGGGCTACACCTTC. The rearrangement links TRBV6-8 to TRBJ1-2; perhaps TRBD1 as D (5 bases). Deletions cut 10 bases from V and 8 bases from J, with 23 bases between. Germline values: CDR1 MNHGY, CDR2 SAAAGT. This CDR3 contains 14 residues.

This chain uses TRBV9 with TRBJ1-1, with 8 bases aligning to TRBD1. The germline V gene has CDR1 SGDLS and CDR2 YYNGEE. With V trimmed by 0 bases and J by 11 bases, 3 bases remained unmatched. This CDR3 is 12 amino acids long. The CDR3 here is CASSVGTGFAFF. The CDR3 DNA follows: TGTGCCAGCAGCGTAGGGACAGGGTTTGCTTTCTTT.